Listed below are T cell receptor beta chains from one sample, sequenced in a study of cytomegalovirus exposure and HLA in healthy donors. Libraries were prepared by immunoSEQ multiplex PCR; TCRdb keeps only in-frame clonotypes and omits some of them. The table shows under 200,000 clones, with over 75% occurring only once. The material sequenced was PBMCs. The source of these receptors is a human donor in good health. CDR3s include the opening cysteine and the closing phenylalanine or tryptophan. Part of the rows lack a size; the others show once, few, many or a class for expanded clones.

size,V,CDR3
NA,TRBV2,CASSEGSVGLVTSGKYEQYF
NA,TRBV7-2,CASRTRGGADTQYF
NA,TRBV5-4,CASSLSTSPTYEQYF
NA,TRBV11-2,CASSPSSGANVLTF
NA,TRBV6-4,CASSDSIFGGELFF
NA,TRBV5-6,CASSLYQGQRGLAHEQYF
NA,TRBV4-3,CASSGQGTEAFF
NA,TRBV5-8,CASSLGTSITEQFF
NA,TRBV6-6,CASTGVLPPTNEKLFF
few,TRBV7-8,CASSLGVAGSYEQYF
NA,TRBV6-1,CASSELSGGLNEQFF
once,TRBV6-6,CASSLTGFYEQYF
NA,TRBV18,CASSATMNTEAFF
NA,TRBV6-1,CASGEINYGYTF
once,TRBV7-2,CASSPTWTAMNTEAFF
few,TRBV4-3,CASSQDPGLGVRELFF
NA,TRBV27,CASSLSGSTDTQYF